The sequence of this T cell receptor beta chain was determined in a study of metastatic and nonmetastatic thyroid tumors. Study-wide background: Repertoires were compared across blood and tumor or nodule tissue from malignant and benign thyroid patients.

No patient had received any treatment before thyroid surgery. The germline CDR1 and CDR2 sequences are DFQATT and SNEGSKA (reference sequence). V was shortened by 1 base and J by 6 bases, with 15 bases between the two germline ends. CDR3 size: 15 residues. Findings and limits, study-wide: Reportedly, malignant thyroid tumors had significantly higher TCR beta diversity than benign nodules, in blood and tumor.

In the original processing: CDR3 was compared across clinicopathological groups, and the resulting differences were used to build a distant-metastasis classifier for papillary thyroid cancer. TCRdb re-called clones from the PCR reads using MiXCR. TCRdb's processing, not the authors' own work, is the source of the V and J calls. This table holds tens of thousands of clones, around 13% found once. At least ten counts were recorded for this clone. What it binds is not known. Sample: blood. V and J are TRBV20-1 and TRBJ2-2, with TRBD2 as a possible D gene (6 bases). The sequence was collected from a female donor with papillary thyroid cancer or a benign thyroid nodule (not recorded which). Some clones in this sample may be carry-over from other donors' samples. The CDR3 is CSARAGDSRAGELFF. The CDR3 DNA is TGCAGTGCTAGAGCGGGAGACAGTCGGGCCGGGGAGCTGTTTTTT.